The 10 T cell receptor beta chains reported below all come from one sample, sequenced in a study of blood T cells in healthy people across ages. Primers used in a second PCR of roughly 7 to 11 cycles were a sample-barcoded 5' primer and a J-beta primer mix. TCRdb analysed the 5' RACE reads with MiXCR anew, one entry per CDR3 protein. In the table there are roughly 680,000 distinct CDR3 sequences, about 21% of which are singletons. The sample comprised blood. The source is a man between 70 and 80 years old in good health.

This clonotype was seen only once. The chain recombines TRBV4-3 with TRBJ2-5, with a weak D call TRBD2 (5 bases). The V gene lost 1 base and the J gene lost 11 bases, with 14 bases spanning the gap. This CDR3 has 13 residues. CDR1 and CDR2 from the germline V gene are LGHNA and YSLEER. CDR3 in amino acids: CASSQGEYGVQYF. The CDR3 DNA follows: TGCGCCAGCAGCCAAGGCGAGTACGGGGTGCAGTACTTC.

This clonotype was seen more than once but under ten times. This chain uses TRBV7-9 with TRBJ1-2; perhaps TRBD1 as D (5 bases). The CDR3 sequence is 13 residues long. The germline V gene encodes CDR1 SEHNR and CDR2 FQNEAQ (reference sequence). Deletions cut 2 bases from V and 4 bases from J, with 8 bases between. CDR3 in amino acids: CASSLRDGYGYTF. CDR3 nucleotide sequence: TGTGCCAGCAGCTTAAGGGACGGCTATGGCTACACCTTC.

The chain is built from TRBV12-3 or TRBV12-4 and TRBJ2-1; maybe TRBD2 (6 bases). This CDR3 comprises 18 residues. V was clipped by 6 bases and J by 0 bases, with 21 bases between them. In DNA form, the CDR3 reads TGTGCCAGCAGCCTCTCGGGACTCTCATCTAGCTCCTACAATGAGCAGTTCTTC. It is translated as CASSLSGLSSSSYNEQFF.

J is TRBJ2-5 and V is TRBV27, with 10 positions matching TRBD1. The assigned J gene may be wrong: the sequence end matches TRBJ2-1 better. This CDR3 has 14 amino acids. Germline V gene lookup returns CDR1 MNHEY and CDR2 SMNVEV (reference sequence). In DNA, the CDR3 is TGTGCCAGCAGTCTGACAGGGGGCAGAAGTGAGCAGTTCTTC. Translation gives CASSLTGGRSEQFF.

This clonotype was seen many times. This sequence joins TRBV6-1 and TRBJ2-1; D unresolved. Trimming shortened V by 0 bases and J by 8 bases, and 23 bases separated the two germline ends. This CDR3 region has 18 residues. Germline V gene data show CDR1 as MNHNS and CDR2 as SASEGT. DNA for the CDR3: TGTGCCAGCAGTGAAGCGCGAGAGAGAGTAGGGATATTCCATGAGCAGTTCTTC. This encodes CASSEARERVGIFHEQFF.

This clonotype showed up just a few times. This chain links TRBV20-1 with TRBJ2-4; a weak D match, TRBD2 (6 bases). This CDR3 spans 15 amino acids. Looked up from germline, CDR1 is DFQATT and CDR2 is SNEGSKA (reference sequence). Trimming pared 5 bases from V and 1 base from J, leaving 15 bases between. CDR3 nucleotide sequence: TGCAGTGCTCAGTGGGGGGTCGGGGCCAAAAACATTCAGTACTTC. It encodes CSAQWGVGAKNIQYF.

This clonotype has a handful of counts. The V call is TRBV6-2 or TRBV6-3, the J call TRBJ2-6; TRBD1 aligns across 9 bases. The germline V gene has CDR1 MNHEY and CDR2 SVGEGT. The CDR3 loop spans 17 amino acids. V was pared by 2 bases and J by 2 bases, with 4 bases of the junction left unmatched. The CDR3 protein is CASSYVGQGTGANVLTF. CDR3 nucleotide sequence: TGTGCCAGCAGTTACGTTGGACAGGGGACTGGGGCCAACGTCCTGACTTTC.

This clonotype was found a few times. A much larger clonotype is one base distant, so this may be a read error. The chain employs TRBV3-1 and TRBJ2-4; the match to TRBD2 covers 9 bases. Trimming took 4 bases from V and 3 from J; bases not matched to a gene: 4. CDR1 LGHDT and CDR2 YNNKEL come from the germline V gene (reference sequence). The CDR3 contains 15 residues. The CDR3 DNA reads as TGTGCCAGCAGCCCTGCGGGAGGGGACAAAAACATTCAGTACTTC. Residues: CASSPAGGDKNIQYF. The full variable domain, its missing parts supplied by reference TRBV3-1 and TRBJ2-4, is DTAVSQTPKYLVTQMGNDKSIKCEQNLGHDTMYWYKQDSKKFLKIMFSYNNKELIINETVPNRFSPKSPDKAHLNLHINSLELGDSAVYFCASSPAGGDKNIQYFGAGTRLSVL.

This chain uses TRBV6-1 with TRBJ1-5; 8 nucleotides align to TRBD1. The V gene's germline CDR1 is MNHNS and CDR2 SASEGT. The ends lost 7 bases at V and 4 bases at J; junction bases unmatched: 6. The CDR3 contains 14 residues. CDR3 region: CASNPGQVNQPQHF. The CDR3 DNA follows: TGTGCCAGCAACCCGGGACAGGTGAATCAGCCCCAGCATTTT.

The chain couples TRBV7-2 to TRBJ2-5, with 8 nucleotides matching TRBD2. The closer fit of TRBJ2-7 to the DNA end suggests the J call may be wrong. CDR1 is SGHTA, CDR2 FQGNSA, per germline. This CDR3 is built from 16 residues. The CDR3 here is CASSSPPGGRRYEQYF. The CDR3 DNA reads TGTGCCAGCAGCTCGCCACCTGGCGGGAGGCGGTACGAGCAGTACTTC.